This T cell receptor beta chain was retrieved from a study of Ad26.COV2.S vaccination and SARS-CoV-2 variants (dated by TCRdb to 2020 to 2023). About the investigation overall: Vaccine-arm donors were drawn from COV1001, a multicentre, randomized, double-blind, placebo-controlled phase I-IIa trial of Ad26.COV2.S in healthy adults. Ad26.COV2.S was administered intramuscularly at 5 x 10^10 or 1 x 10^11 viral particles, either as a single shot or as two shots given 56 days apart. TCRbeta repertoire sequencing served as the tool for gauging how specific and how broad the SARS-CoV-2-reactive T cell receptors were following Ad26.COV2.S vaccination. Trial participants were randomized into five groups of five, in which low-dose or high-dose Ad26.COV2.S was given once or twice, or placebo was given on both occasions. Throughout the experiments and outcome assessment, investigators stayed blinded to trial group allocation. The TCR-sequenced set comprised around 32 samples: some 19 Ad26.COV2.S vaccine recipients, 5 placebo recipients and 8 SARS-CoV-2 convalescent individuals.

What the research found in general, with its limitations: Vaccine and placebo recipients had comparable non-spike TCR breadth, which fits with the vaccine containing only spike. The study was not powered to compare responses between vaccine doses or regimens. Higher spike-specific TCR breadth was observed in Ad26.COV2.S recipients than in placebo recipients (P = 0.0014). It was noted by the authors that total T cell responses may have been underestimated by the TCR breadth and depth analyses. After vaccination, substantial breadth of spike-specific CD8+ and CD4+ T cell responses was reported.

TCRbeta CDR3 regions were sequenced with the immunoSEQ Assay. After extraction, genomic DNA underwent amplification by bias-controlled multiplex PCR, followed by high-throughput sequencing. The published analysis was carried out like this. To quantify the absolute abundance of every unique TCRbeta CDR3 region, sequences were collapsed and filtered. Usable DNA was measured by amplifying reference genes present in all nucleated cells, and TCRbeta template counts were normalized to that usable DNA to estimate T cell fraction. Repertoire TCRs were annotated as SARS-CoV-2-specific when V gene, CDR3 amino acid sequence and J gene were exactly matched to a known reactive TCR set. MIRA supplied the reference SARS-CoV-2 TCR set, which was filtered for enrichment in COVID-19-positive ImmuneCODE repertoires so that public or cross-reactive TCRs were removed. Based on the MIRA antigens, annotated TCRs were further analysed at the level of specific ORF or position within ORF. Depth was the summed frequency of annotated unique rearrangements, while breadth was defined as annotated unique rearrangements over total unique productive rearrangements. Two-sided Wilcoxon rank-sum tests were used to compare TCR breadth between groups. The table comes from immuneACCESS by way of TCRdb, which keeps in-frame sequences with V and J called. Part of the clones is missing from these tables; in studies checked, under half for an unresolved V gene and the rest for unknown reasons. V and J calls and clone size follow that table, whereas D and trimming were derived from the DNA. For this sample there are roughly 700,000 clones; 80% to 90% appear just once. Approximately 1.5% of the sample comes from the top ten.

From cysteine to phenylalanine, the CDR3 is 14 amino acids long. The only DNA kept is the CDR3, 42 bases in frame from the first base. The germline V gene yields MNHEY for CDR1 and SVGAGI for CDR2. V and J are trimmed by 6 bases and 6 bases, and the gene matches miss 8 bases of the junction. Per the publication, the treatment or condition label means: around 19 received Ad26.COV2.S at low or high dose, single or two shots; about 5 received placebo; per-sample allocation not given. For vaccine and placebo recipients, repertoires were sequenced using samples collected on day 63 after the first injection. In Cohort 1b, 25 to 30 adults aged 18-55 years were enrolled at a single site in Boston, USA, between 29 July and 7 August 2020. Ad26.COV2.S was a replication-incompetent adenovirus type 26 vector expressing a prefusion-stabilized SARS-CoV-2 spike protein from the original Wuhan strain. About this clone itself: Its specific antigen is unknown. Nothing much larger sits one base from this clone, and base qualities are not available.

The sequence came from a person aged 18-60 years who received the Ad26.COV2.S COVID-19 vaccine or a placebo. This receptor chain uses TRBV6-5 and TRBJ2-3, with TRBD1 matching 8 junction bases. Material: peripheral blood, obtained in a trial of Ad26.COV2.S vaccine versus placebo. This receptor carries the CDR3 CASRSGGAGDTQYF. The bases are TGTGCCAGCAGGTCAGGGGGCGCAGGGGATACGCAGTATTTT.